A selection of T cell receptor beta chains follows, all from one sample in a study of memory CD8 T cells in hepatitis C reinfection. Sequenced by immunoSEQ multiplex PCR; TCRdb stores in-frame clones only, minus some. The sample contains about 45,000 clones, 70% to 90% of which appear only once. Sequencing was carried out using naive CD8+ T cells sorted from blood. These receptors were collected from a man aged 18-30 years with hepatitis C virus infection. The CDR3 runs from the conserved cysteine through the conserved F or W.

J | V | length | CDR3
TRBJ1-2 | TRBV4-1 | 14 | CASSHATRVYGYTF
TRBJ2-1 | TRBV11-2 | 16 | CASSLVPESSYNEQFF
TRBJ2-7 | TRBV15 | 15 | CATSRDRGRAYEQYF
TRBJ1-1 | TRBV5-5 | 14 | CASIALGEGTEAFF
TRBJ2-7 | TRBV14 | 15 | CASSDINGASYEQYF
TRBJ1-1 | TRBV19 | 19 | CASSPRVEVQGVMNTEAFF
. | TRBV28 | 14 | CASSPLPTEHEQYF
TRBJ1-2 | TRBV6-5 | 11 | CASQGTYGYTF
TRBJ1-1 | TRBV7-9 | 14 | CASSEQGKNTEAFF
TRBJ2-5 | TRBV4-1 | 17 | CASSQGLAGAGQETQYF
TRBJ2-7 | TRBV27 | 15 | CATGLPKDVNHEQYF
TRBJ2-1 | TRBV7-9 | 15 | CASSITSGGYNEQFF
TRBJ1-4 | TRBV4-1 | 16 | CASSQDWDRGVGKLFF
TRBJ2-1 | TRBV15 | 19 | CATSPHPPFGGGGDNEQFF
TRBJ2-6 | TRBV19 | 18 | CASSPLRGQPSGANVLTF
TRBJ2-5 | TRBV6-6 | 16 | CASSLTKGTAEETQYF
TRBJ1-1 | TRBV6-5 | 13 | CASSYRVGTEAFF
TRBJ2-1 | TRBV10-1 | 14 | CASSTSLAYNEQFF
TRBJ2-1 | TRBV6-5 | 14 | CASSEIAGGNEQFF
TRBJ2-5 | TRBV11-2 | 14 | CASSYRDTQETQYF
TRBJ1-2 | TRBV5-4 | 13 | CASRGLEAVGYTF
TRBJ2-7 | TRBV4-2 | 15 | CASSSSRDTSYEQYF
TRBJ2-5 | TRBV29-1 | 12 | CSVVESQETQYF
TRBJ2-3 | TRBV7-9 | 17 | CASSLGQTSGSTDTQYF
TRBJ2-1 | TRBV5-1 | 15 | CASSLERGAYNEQFF
TRBJ2-1 | TRBV30 | 15 | CAWSEELAAQNEQFF
TRBJ2-5 | TRBV27 | 12 | CASSPRGETQYF
TRBJ2-5 | TRBV7-9 | 16 | CASSLGTSGGGETQYF
TRBJ1-2 | TRBV9 | 15 | CASSVEQGLVYGYTF
TRBJ2-4 | TRBV15 | 15 | CATSRNTGVRPMVYF
TRBJ2-3 | TRBV7-6 | 21 | CASSLYSPGTGEAGNTDTQYF
TRBJ1-5 | TRBV2 | 12 | CASSQGQGAQHF
TRBJ2-4 | TRBV28 | 18 | CASSLCSLTGSTKNIQYF
TRBJ1-2 | TRBV4-3 | 15 | CASSQDQGANNGYTF
TRBJ2-1 | TRBV5-6 | 13 | CASSDYRVDEQFF
TRBJ1-6 | TRBV9 | 13 | CASSVVENSPLHF
TRBJ2-1 | TRBV7-9 | 14 | CASSLEQGGGEQFF
TRBJ2-5 | TRBV4-1 | 16 | CASSQEGTGLAETQYF
TRBJ2-2 | TRBV11-2 | 16 | CASSLLGGWGTGELFF
TRBJ1-5 | TRBV6-5 | 15 | CASSQIGGGNQPQHF
TRBJ1-5 | TRBV5-8 | 15 | CASSFAVLGNQPQHF
TRBJ2-5 | TRBV5-8 | 14 | CASSLEQGGLSQYF
TRBJ2-2 | TRBV7-9 | 14 | CASSFVLNTGELFF
TRBJ1-3 | TRBV29-1 | 12 | CSVRDSGNTIYF
TRBJ2-5 | TRBV28 | 13 | CASSWTGTNEQYF
TRBJ2-3 | TRBV27 | 15 | CASSLLGGAGDTQYF
TRBJ1-5 | TRBV6-1 | 13 | CASAKGSGQPQHF
TRBJ2-1 | TRBV4-1 | 15 | CASSQVIGGYNEQFF
TRBJ1-5 | TRBV5-1 | 13 | CASRDRVDQPQHF